This section outlines one T cell receptor beta chain sequence together with its context. Via MiXCR, TCRdb re-called the 5' RACE reads, giving one row per CDR3 protein. This table has under 55,000 distinct CDR3 sequences, 6% to 8.5% appearing once. This sample is drawn from a study of T cells after yellow fever vaccination. V lost 4 bases, J lost 6 bases, and 11 bases stayed unmatched. The germline V gene has CDR1 MGHRA and CDR2 YSYEKL. The CDR3 runs to 16 residues. The gene calls are TRBV4-1 and TRBJ2-1; 8 bases line up with TRBD1. This TCR derives from a man aged 18-30 years who received the YFV17D yellow fever vaccine. Material: CD8+ T cells not binding an NS4B(214-222) dextramer, sorted from PBMCs, obtained roughly seven weeks after the first yellow fever vaccination. The CDR3 loop reads CASSPRRTGTLNEQFF. The CDR3 DNA reads as TGCGCCAGCAGCCCCCGGAGGACAGGGACTCTCAATGAGCAGTTCTTC.